Presented here are 30 T cell receptor beta chains from one specimen sequenced in a study of control samples from healthy donors and cancer patients. Generated by immunoSEQ multiplex PCR, the TCRdb table keeps only in-frame clones and is missing some. In the table there are around 100,000 clones, roughly 92% of which are singletons. The sample comprised blood. These TCRs come from a human donor in good health. The donor label of this sample is uncertain.

V usage is TRBV2 and J usage is TRBJ2-2, with TRBD2 identical over 11 bases. The V segment lost 4 bases and the J segment 5 bases; nucleotides outside the gene matches: 9. Germline values: CDR1 SNHLY, CDR2 FYNNEI. The CDR3 runs 17 residues. CDR3 residues: CASSVASGGQGTGELFF. The CDR3 DNA reads TGTGCCAGCAGTGTTGCTAGCGGGGGGCAGGGTACCGGGGAGCTGTTTTTT.

This rearrangement joins TRBV19 to TRBJ2-7, with D maybe TRBD1 (5 bases). CDR3 length: 13 amino acids. Germline CDR1 is LNHDA and CDR2 is SQIVND (reference sequence). Deletions cut 4 bases from V and 4 bases from J, with 11 bases between. The CDR3 sequence is CASSTTDGYEQYF. CDR3 nucleotides: TGTGCCAGTAGTACGACAGATGGTTACGAGCAGTACTTC. Based on the CDR3 plus reference TRBV19 and TRBJ2-7, the full variable domain is DGGITQSPKYLFRKEGQNVTLSCEQNLNHDAMYWYRQDPGQGLRLIYYSQIVNDFQKGDIAEGYSVSREKKESFPLTVTSAQKNPTAFYLCASSTTDGYEQYFGPGTRLTVT.

The CDR3: CASSGWRNSGANVLTF. In nucleotides, the CDR3 is TGTGCCAGCAGTGGATGGCGCAATTCTGGGGCCAACGTCCTGACTTTC. V gene TRBV6-1 combines with J gene TRBJ2-6, with D hard to call. CDR3 length equals 16 residues. Trimming removed 4 bases at V and 1 base at J, with 11 bases between. Germline-derived CDR1 and CDR2 are MNHNS and SASEGT.

The genes are TRBV18 and TRBJ1-2; TRBD1 might be the D (5 bases). Germline assignment: CDR1 KGHSH and CDR2 LQKENI. The CDR3 spans 13 residues. V was cut by 6 bases and J by 7 bases, with 15 bases left in between. In DNA, the CDR3 is TGTGCCAGCTCCCAGACAGCTATCGGTGGCTACACCTTC. Translated: CASSQTAIGGYTF. The full variable domain, rest sourced from reference TRBV18 and TRBJ1-2, is NAGVMQNPRHLVRRRGQEARLRCSPMKGHSHVYWYRQLPEEGLKFMVYLQKENIIDESGMPKERFSAEFPKEGPSILRIQQVVRGDSAAYFCASSQTAIGGYTFGSGTRLTVV.

The V call is TRBV24-1, the J call TRBJ1-2, with 11 nucleotides matching TRBD1. The CDR3 has 14 residues. The V gene end was trimmed by 4 bases and the J gene end by 6 bases; junction bases not matched to a gene: 3. Germline V lookup: CDR1 KGHDR, CDR2 SFDVKD. CDR3 sequence reads: CATSESDRGHGYTF. The CDR3 DNA follows: TGTGCCACCAGTGAATCGGACAGGGGGCATGGCTACACCTTC.

The V call is TRBV11-2, the J call TRBJ1-6, with a tentative D call TRBD1 (6 bases). The CDR3 loop spans 15 amino acids. The V gene lost 0 bases and the J gene lost 6 bases, with 9 bases spanning the gap. From germline, CDR1 is SGHAT and CDR2 FQNNGV. The CDR3 loop reads CASSLDRGSNSPLHF. CDR3 nucleotide sequence: TGTGCCAGCAGCTTAGATAGGGGGAGTAATTCACCCCTCCACTTT.

This clone was observed once. The J gene is TRBJ1-5, the V gene TRBV5-6; no reliable D call. From germline, CDR1 is SGHDT and CDR2 YYEEEE. This CDR3 is built from 12 residues. V lost 2 bases, J lost 3 bases, and 3 bases lay in between. The CDR3 protein is CASSFYNQPQHF. Here the CDR3 DNA reads TGTGCCAGCAGCTTTTACAATCAGCCCCAGCATTTT.

This chain uses TRBV19 with TRBJ1-3; weak D call: TRBD1 (6 bases). The V end was cut by 8 bases, the J end by 0 bases, with 11 bases between. This CDR3 spans 14 amino acids. Germline assignment: CDR1 LNHDA and CDR2 SQIVND (reference sequence). CDR3: CASRDRLSGNTIYF. For the CDR3, the DNA is TGTGCCAGTCGTGACAGGCTCTCTGGAAACACCATATATTTT.

The rearrangement links TRBV7-2 to TRBJ2-1, with D tentatively TRBD2 (5 bases). Germline lookup yields CDR1 SGHTA and CDR2 FQGNSA. The length of the CDR3 is 16 residues. The V gene lost 1 base and the J gene lost 9 bases, with 19 bases spanning the gap. CDR3 nucleotide sequence: TGTGCCAGCAGCTTAGATGGCAGCGGCGTCCGGGGTGAGCAGTTCTTC. Its translation: CASSLDGSGVRGEQFF.

The rearrangement joins TRBV19 to TRBJ2-2; 7 bases align to TRBD1. The trim removed 5 bases at V and 7 bases at J, leaving 7 bases unmatched. The CDR3 is 14 amino acids. Germline V CDR1 and CDR2: LNHDA, SQIVND (reference sequence). The CDR3 spells CASSSIQGYGELFF. Here the CDR3 DNA reads TGTGCCAGTAGTTCCATACAGGGGTACGGGGAGCTGTTTTTT.

The gene calls are TRBV28 and TRBJ1-1; TRBD1 aligns across 7 bases. V was pared by 6 bases and J by 7 bases, with 5 bases of the junction left unmatched. Germline lookup yields CDR1 MDHEN and CDR2 SYDVKM. This CDR3 has 12 residues. CDR3 nucleotides: TGTGCCAGCAGGCCGGGACAGCTTGAAGCTTTCTTT. Protein product: CASRPGQLEAFF.

The J gene is TRBJ1-3, the V gene TRBV6-5; 8 positions match TRBD1. The V gene end was trimmed by 6 bases and the J gene end by 4 bases; junction bases not matched to a gene: 8. Looked up from germline, CDR1 is MNHEY and CDR2 is SVGAGI. This CDR3 has 15 amino acids. The chain's CDR3 is CASRRPRTGGNTIYF. Here the CDR3 DNA reads TGTGCCAGCAGGCGGCCGCGGACAGGGGGAAACACCATATATTTT.

This chain connects TRBV11-2 to TRBJ2-3; unclear D gene. The V end was cut by 1 base, the J end by 2 bases, with 4 bases between. This CDR3 has 13 residues. The germline gives CDR1 SGHAT, CDR2 FQNNGV. The CDR3 nucleotides are TGTGCCAGCAGCTTAGCCCCCACAGATACGCAGTATTTT. Amino acids: CASSLAPTDTQYF. The whole variable domain, filled in from reference TRBV11-2 and TRBJ2-3, reads EAGVAQSPRYKIIEKRQSVAFWCNPISGHATLYWYQQILGQGPKLLIQFQNNGVVDDSQLPKDRFSAERLKGVDSTLKIQPAKLEDSAVYLCASSLAPTDTQYFGPGTRLTVL.

The chain employs TRBV6-5 and TRBJ1-1; TRBD1 aligns across 8 bases. V lost 4 bases to trimming and J lost 5 bases; unmatched junction nucleotides: 6. This CDR3 region has 14 residues. Germline-derived CDR1 and CDR2 are MNHEY and SVGAGI. This CDR3 is CASSSDRGRTEAFF. The DNA for the CDR3 is TGTGCCAGCAGTTCCGACAGGGGTAGAACTGAAGCTTTCTTT.

V and J are TRBV30 and TRBJ1-2, with a weak D call TRBD1 (6 bases). The length of the CDR3 is 14 residues. Germline V CDR1 and CDR2: GTSNPN, SVGIG (reference sequence). Trimming left V 2 bases short and J 6 bases short, with 16 bases between. The CDR3 bases are TGTGCCTGGAGTATAAAACAGGGCCGAAATGGCTACACCTTC. This codes for CAWSIKQGRNGYTF.

This sequence joins TRBV7-8 and TRBJ1-1; D uncertain. Trimming cost V 4 bases and J 1 base, with 10 bases left between them. CDR1 is SGHVS, CDR2 FQNEAQ, per germline. The CDR3 contains 14 residues. In DNA form, the CDR3 reads TGTGCCAGCAGCTCACAACGAGGGAACACTGAAGCTTTCTTT. Amino acid sequence: CASSSQRGNTEAFF.

V is TRBV30 and J is TRBJ1-2; no firm D call. The CDR3 runs 13 residues. Germline lookup yields CDR1 GTSNPN and CDR2 SVGIG (reference sequence). Deletions cut 0 bases from V and 8 bases from J, with 13 bases between. The CDR3, as DNA: TGTGCCTGGAGTGTTGGCGGGTTAAAAGGCTACACCTTC. It specifies CAWSVGGLKGYTF.

The chain joins TRBV2 to TRBJ1-2; D is unresolved. Germline V gives CDR1 SNHLY, CDR2 FYNNEI. V lost 8 bases and J lost 0, with 16 bases in between. This CDR3 comprises 15 residues. This CDR3 is CASRGAPGANYGYTF. The CDR3 bases are TGTGCCAGCCGGGGTGCGCCGGGAGCTAACTATGGCTACACCTTC.

The chain has TRBV6-4 and TRBJ2-2, with TRBD2 identical over 8 bases. Trimming took 4 bases from V and 5 from J; bases not matched to a gene: 9. This CDR3 region has 16 residues. Germline CDR1 reads MRHNA; CDR2 reads SNTAGT. The CDR3 region has the DNA TGTGCCAGCAGTGTTTCAGCGGGGGCAGGGACCGGGGAGCTGTTTTTT. Its protein is CASSVSAGAGTGELFF.

The chain combines TRBV18 with TRBJ2-7, with a weak D call TRBD2 (6 bases). The germline V gene has CDR1 KGHSH and CDR2 LQKENI. Deletions cut 1 base from V and 5 bases from J, with 12 bases between. The CDR3 contains 14 residues. For the CDR3, the DNA is TGTGCCAGCTCACCACGGAGGGCAGGTCACGAGCAGTACTTC. It translates to CASSPRRAGHEQYF.

This chain uses TRBV12-3 or TRBV12-4 with TRBJ1-1; D unclear. V lost 4 bases, J lost 1 base, and 7 bases lay in between. The CDR3 runs 13 residues. The CDR3 here is CASSSGRNTEAFF. CDR3 sequence (DNA): TGTGCCAGCAGTTCTGGCAGGAACACTGAAGCTTTCTTT.

This chain links TRBV24-1 with TRBJ1-5; TRBD1 is a possible D gene (6 bases). The germline V and J ends were trimmed by 5 bases and 1 base, with 17 bases remaining between them. Germline loops: CDR1 KGHDR, CDR2 SFDVKD. The CDR3 covers 17 residues. CDR3 in amino acids: CATSGKGGQGSNQPQHF. The CDR3 DNA follows: TGTGCCACCAGTGGCAAGGGCGGGCAGGGGAGCAATCAGCCCCAGCATTTT.

The J gene is TRBJ2-4, the V gene TRBV10-3, with no clear D. CDR3 length equals 13 residues. The V gene's germline CDR1 is ENHRY and CDR2 SYGVKD. V dropped 3 bases and J dropped 7 bases, with 10 bases sitting between them. The CDR3 DNA sequence: TGTGCCATCAGTGAAAGGCTGGAGAACATTCAGTACTTC. Its protein product is CAISERLENIQYF.

The gene calls are TRBV19 and TRBJ1-2; 11 nucleotides match TRBD1. Germline CDR1 LNHDA, CDR2 SQIVND (reference sequence). This CDR3 region has 18 residues. Trimming cost V 2 bases and J 3 bases; bases outside gene matches: 11. The CDR3 spells CASSISRTGGSGDYGYTF. CDR3 DNA sequence: TGTGCCAGTAGTATATCACGGACAGGGGGCTCTGGAGACTATGGCTACACCTTC. Filled out from reference TRBV19 and TRBJ1-2, the complete variable domain reads DGGITQSPKYLFRKEGQNVTLSCEQNLNHDAMYWYRQDPGQGLRLIYYSQIVNDFQKGDIAEGYSVSREKKESFPLTVTSAQKNPTAFYLCASSISRTGGSGDYGYTFGSGTRLTVV.

The V and J genes are TRBV15 and TRBJ1-2; D unresolved. Germline loops: CDR1 LNHNV, CDR2 YYDKDF (reference sequence). CDR3 size: 12 residues. Trimming cost V 5 bases and J 3 bases, with 7 bases left between them. This CDR3 is CATSWRYYGYTF. CDR3 sequence (DNA): TGTGCCACCAGCTGGAGATACTATGGCTACACCTTC.

This clone was recorded only once. This chain links TRBV19 with TRBJ1-5; D is uncertain. The CDR3 totals 17 residues. Germline CDR1 is LNHDA and CDR2 is SQIVND (reference sequence). Trimming took off 3 bases at V and 2 bases at J, with 17 bases between the two ends. CDR3 nucleotides: TGTGCCAGTAGTATGGGATTTATGGGATTGGGCAATCAGCCCCAGCATTTT. It translates to CASSMGFMGLGNQPQHF.

The V gene is TRBV27, the J gene TRBJ1-5, with 8 bases matching TRBD1. V lost 4 bases, J lost 7 bases, and 6 bases stayed unmatched. The CDR3 is made up of 14 amino acids. Germline V CDR1 and CDR2: MNHEY, SMNVEV (reference sequence). As DNA, the CDR3 is TGTGCCAGCAGTTACCGACAGGGGACCCAGCCCCAGCATTTT. Residues: CASSYRQGTQPQHF.

The rearrangement joins TRBV4-2 to TRBJ2-1; tentatively, D is TRBD1 (6 bases). The CDR3 runs to 14 residues. CDR1 and CDR2 (germline): LGHNA, YNFKEQ. V was pared by 6 bases and J by 1 base, with 10 bases between. As DNA, the CDR3 is TGTGCCAGCAGAACAGGGATTTCCTACAATGAGCAGTTCTTC. It translates to CASRTGISYNEQFF.

The chain uses TRBV11-2 and TRBJ2-1; 7 bases line up with TRBD1. The CDR3 sequence is 17 residues long. Trimming at V came to 5 bases and at J to 5 bases, leaving 15 bases not matched to a gene. CDR1 is SGHAT, CDR2 FQNNGV, per germline. DNA for the CDR3: TGTGCCAGCAGCCCTAAACAGGGGAGAGGCTTGGACAATGAGCAGTTCTTC. Amino acids: CASSPKQGRGLDNEQFF.

The chain links TRBV24-1 to TRBJ2-2; tentatively, D is TRBD1 (5 bases). The length of the CDR3 is 13 residues. V gave up 9 bases and J gave up 0 bases, with 7 bases separating them. Germline V gives CDR1 KGHDR, CDR2 SFDVKD. The CDR3: CATRTSNTGELFF. The CDR3 DNA is TGTGCCACCCGGACATCGAACACCGGGGAGCTGTTTTTT.